The 27 T cell receptor beta chains in this list originate from one sample, sequenced in a study of blood T cell repertoires in COVID-19. Assay used: immunoSEQ multiplex PCR; TCRdb lists only in-frame clones, some missing. The table has under 200,000 clones, 87% seen once. The sequenced sample consisted of peripheral blood. The receptors were sampled from a man aged 35 to 55 with active or convalescent COVID-19.

The chain links TRBV5-1 to TRBJ2-1, with 8 nucleotides matching TRBD2. Germline V gives CDR1 SGHRS, CDR2 YFSETQ. This CDR3 is 13 amino acids long. Germline trimming cut 7 bases from V and 4 bases from J; bases unmatched to any gene: 4. The DNA of the CDR3 is TGCGCCAGCTCGGCGGGGGGATACAATGAGCAGTTCTTC. Amino acids: CASSAGGYNEQFF.

The gene calls are TRBV5-1 and TRBJ2-1; perhaps TRBD1 as D (6 bases). This CDR3 is built from 15 residues. Trimming pared 7 bases from V and 4 bases from J, leaving 18 bases between. Germline V lookup: CDR1 SGHRS, CDR2 YFSETQ. CDR3 nucleotides: TGCGCCAGCGGAAGGGACCCTCAGGGGTACAATGAGCAGTTCTTC. It codes for CASGRDPQGYNEQFF.

The V and J genes are TRBV29-1 and TRBJ2-5; TRBD2 agrees at 13 bases. Germline CDR1 is SQVTM and CDR2 is ANQGSEA. The CDR3 consists of 15 residues. V lost 6 bases and J lost 3; bases outside the gene matches: 7. The CDR3 DNA is TGCAGCGTGGGCCCGGGGACTAGCGGGGAAGAGACCCAGTACTTC. This codes for CSVGPGTSGEETQYF.

V is TRBV18 and J is TRBJ2-2, with a possible D match to TRBD2 (6 bases). V was shortened by 3 bases and J by 0 bases, with 14 bases between the two germline ends. The germline CDR1 and CDR2 sequences are KGHSH and LQKENI. The CDR3 runs 17 residues. CDR3 coding DNA: TGTGCCAGCTCACCTCACCGACTAGTTACGAACACCGGGGAGCTGTTTTTT. The encoded protein is CASSPHRLVTNTGELFF. The full variable domain, its missing parts supplied by reference TRBV18 and TRBJ2-2, is NAGVMQNPRHLVRRRGQEARLRCSPMKGHSHVYWYRQLPEEGLKFMVYLQKENIIDESGMPKERFSAEFPKEGPSILRIQQVVRGDSAAYFCASSPHRLVTNTGELFFGEGSRLTVL.

The J gene is TRBJ1-1, the V gene TRBV5-6; D unresolved. CDR1 and CDR2 (germline): SGHDT, YYEEEE. The CDR3 sequence is 16 residues long. Trimming shortened V by 1 base and J by 0 bases, and 13 bases separated the two germline ends. The CDR3 coding sequence is TGTGCCAGCAGCTTGTTAGGCCTTGCGGTGAACACTGAAGCTTTCTTT. Its translation: CASSLLGLAVNTEAFF.

The rearrangement uses TRBV21-1 and TRBJ1-1; TRBD1, the table's D call, was not compared with the DNA. TRBV21-1 represents a pseudogene. The CDR3 totals 18 residues. The chain's CDR3 is CASSIRESRGRNGTEAFF. CDR3 nucleotides: TGTGCCAGCAGCATACGTGAAAGCAGGGGGCGAAATGGGACTGAAGCTTTCTTT.

The chain carries TRBV13 and TRBJ2-2; TRBD1 agrees at 7 bases. V lost 5 bases to trimming and J lost 0 bases; unmatched junction nucleotides: 12. CDR1 and CDR2 from the germline V gene are PRHDT and FYEKMQ (reference sequence). The CDR3 length is 18 residues. The CDR3: CASSPGGHRVANTGELFF. The DNA of the CDR3 is TGTGCCAGCAGCCCAGGGGGACACAGAGTCGCGAACACCGGGGAGCTGTTTTTT.

CDR3 sequence: CATRLAGGQETQYF. CDR3 coding DNA: TGCGCCACCCGACTAGCGGGGGGGCAAGAGACCCAGTACTTC. The chain combines TRBV10-2 with TRBJ2-5; 14 bases agree with TRBD2. The CDR3 runs 14 residues. CDR1 is WSHSY and CDR2 is SAAADI in the germline V gene. Losses at the gene ends were 10 bases for V and 2 bases for J; bases not matched to a gene: 3.

CDR3 sequence (DNA): TGTGCAAGTCGCCGGGACAGTCGCCCGAGTCGTAATTCACCCCTCCACTTT. It yields the protein CASRRDSRPSRNSPLHF. The chain carries TRBV12-2 and TRBJ1-6; the tabulated D call, TRBD1, remains unverified against the DNA. TRBV12-2 is an annotated pseudogene. The CDR3 is 17 amino acids.

The J gene is TRBJ1-4, the V gene TRBV19; 7 bases match TRBD1. Germline values: CDR1 LNHDA, CDR2 SQIVND (reference sequence). Trimming took 6 bases from V and 4 from J; bases not matched to a gene: 5. This CDR3 is 14 amino acids long. CDR3 in amino acids: CASRKDRVNEKLFF. The CDR3 nucleotides read TGTGCCAGTAGAAAAGACAGGGTTAATGAAAAACTGTTTTTT.

The chain is built from TRBV2 and TRBJ2-1; 7 bases match TRBD1. This CDR3 has 16 residues. Germline CDR1 and CDR2: SNHLY and FYNNEI. V trimming: 5 bases; J trimming: 6 bases; junction bases outside the gene matches: 13. Written as DNA, the CDR3 is TGTGCCAGCAGTCCCCCGGGACAGCGCGATACCAATGAGCAGTTCTTC. It is translated as CASSPPGQRDTNEQFF.

This clone has only a few counts. This chain connects TRBV5-1 to TRBJ1-2; D not resolved. Trimming left V 4 bases short and J 7 bases short, with 14 bases between. Germline assignment: CDR1 SGHRS and CDR2 YFSETQ. This CDR3 is built from 13 residues. CDR3 DNA: TGCGCCAGCAGCCCCAGAGACCGGGGTGGCTACACCTTC. Protein: CASSPRDRGGYTF.

The chain combines TRBV13 with TRBJ2-7, with 14 positions matching TRBD2. The length of the CDR3 is 16 residues. J gave up 2 bases and V 0 bases, and 0 bases lay outside the gene matches. The germline gives CDR1 PRHDT, CDR2 FYEKMQ (reference sequence). The CDR3 region has the DNA TGTGCCAGCAGCTTAGGGACTAGCGGGGGGGCCTACGAGCAGTACTTC. Amino acids: CASSLGTSGGAYEQYF. The full variable domain, its missing parts supplied by reference TRBV13 and TRBJ2-7, is AAGVIQSPRHLIKEKRETATLKCYPIPRHDTVYWYQQGPGQDPQFLISFYEKMQSDKGSIPDRFSAQQFSDYHSELNMSSLELGDSALYFCASSLGTSGGAYEQYFGPGTRLTVT.

V usage is TRBV19 and J usage is TRBJ2-1, with D possibly being TRBD1 (6 bases). This CDR3 comprises 13 residues. V was cut by 7 bases and J by 8 bases, with 15 bases left in between. Per the germline V gene, CDR1 is LNHDA and CDR2 is SQIVND (reference sequence). This CDR3 reads CASMRTPGDEQFF. CDR3 DNA: TGTGCCAGTATGAGGACACCAGGGGATGAGCAGTTCTTC.

The CDR3 loop is CAWSVRRGGAGELFF. In DNA form, the CDR3 reads TGTGCCTGGAGTGTACGGCGGGGCGGGGCCGGGGAGCTGTTTTTT. The chain carries TRBV30 and TRBJ2-2, with D maybe TRBD2 (6 bases). V was shortened by 0 bases and J by 6 bases, with 14 bases between the two germline ends. Germline CDR1 is GTSNPN and CDR2 is SVGIG (reference sequence). This CDR3 is 15 amino acids long. Using reference TRBV30 and TRBJ2-2 for the parts outside the CDR3, the full variable domain is SQTIHQWPATLVQPVGSPLSLECTVEGTSNPNLYWYRQAAGRGLQLLFYSVGIGQISSEVPQNLSASRPQDRQFILSSKKLLLSDSGFYLCAWSVRRGGAGELFFGEGSRLTVL.

The chain combines TRBV4-3 with TRBJ2-1; 10 bases agree with TRBD2. The CDR3 consists of 20 residues. Unmatched junction bases numbered 16, after V lost 0 bases and J lost 5 bases. Germline CDR1 is LGHNA and CDR2 is YSLEER. The CDR3 loop reads CASSQDPPFRLAGGHNEQFF. For the CDR3, the DNA is TGCGCCAGCAGCCAAGATCCCCCCTTCCGACTAGCGGGTGGCCACAATGAGCAGTTCTTC.

The CDR3 spells CASSPAGTGSNYGYTF. CDR3 nucleotides: TGCGCCAGCAGCCCGGCCGGGACAGGATCTAACTATGGCTACACCTTC. The V and J genes are TRBV5-1 and TRBJ1-2; 8 positions agree with TRBD1. The CDR3 has 16 amino acids. The germline V gene encodes CDR1 SGHRS and CDR2 YFSETQ. The V and J ends lost 4 bases and 0 bases, in that order; junction bases with no gene match: 8.

The rearrangement joins TRBV3-1 (or the pseudogene TRBV3-2) to TRBJ1-2, with D possibly matching TRBD1 (5 bases). CDR1 LGHDT and CDR2 YNNKEL come from the germline V gene (reference sequence). V lost 0 bases to trimming and J lost 9 bases, with 14 bases between them. The CDR3 extends over 14 amino acids. CDR3 in amino acids: CASSQDVGQGSYTF. The CDR3 nucleotides are TGTGCCAGCAGCCAAGATGTTGGGCAGGGAAGCTACACCTTC.

This clone was counted a few times. Other nucleotide sequences from this sample produce the same CDR3. The J gene is TRBJ2-3, the V gene TRBV2; 8 nucleotides agree with TRBD1. The V gene end was trimmed by 5 bases and the J gene end by 3 bases; junction bases not matched to a gene: 4. CDR1 and CDR2 from the germline V gene are SNHLY and FYNNEI. CDR3 length: 14 amino acids. For the CDR3, the DNA is TGTGCCAGCAGTCCGGACAGGGCTACAGATACGCAGTATTTT. As protein: CASSPDRATDTQYF.

This chain uses TRBV9 with TRBJ2-5; 12 nucleotides match TRBD2. Per germline, CDR1 SGDLS and CDR2 YYNGEE. This CDR3 is 17 amino acids long. Trimming cost V 0 bases and J 1 base; bases outside gene matches: 4. CDR3 coding DNA: TGTGCCAGCAGCGTAGGAGCTAGCGGGGGGGCCCAAGAGACCCAGTACTTC. It is translated as CASSVGASGGAQETQYF.

The rearrangement links TRBV4-1 to TRBJ1-2; 8 bases align to TRBD1. The CDR3 covers 15 residues. CDR1 MGHRA and CDR2 YSYEKL come from the germline V gene. The V and J ends lost 2 bases and 7 bases, in that order; junction bases with no gene match: 9. CDR3 nucleotides: TGCGCCAGCAGCCAACCGACAGGGGCCCTCGCTGGCTACACCTTC. It is translated as CASSQPTGALAGYTF.

The rearrangement links TRBV20-1 to TRBJ1-1, with D perhaps matching TRBD1 (5 bases). V dropped 3 bases and J dropped 1 base, with 9 bases sitting between them. The CDR3 is 13 amino acids. Germline lookup yields CDR1 DFQATT and CDR2 SNEGSKA (reference sequence). The CDR3 coding sequence is TGCAGTGCTAGTCGGACATCGAACACTGAAGCTTTCTTT. It is translated as CSASRTSNTEAFF.

The CDR3 bases are TGCAGCGCCAGGGGTTCCAACACTGAAGCTTTCTTT. Protein sequence: CSARGSNTEAFF. The chain carries TRBV29-1 and TRBJ1-1, with D maybe TRBD1 (6 bases). The V gene's germline CDR1 is SQVTM and CDR2 ANQGSEA. This CDR3 is 12 amino acids long. V lost 7 bases to trimming and J lost 2 bases, with 11 bases between them.

The chain couples TRBV4-1 to TRBJ1-6, with D possibly being TRBD1 (6 bases). CDR3 size: 15 residues. Germline loops: CDR1 MGHRA, CDR2 YSYEKL. The germline V and J ends were trimmed by 0 bases and 10 bases, with 13 bases remaining between them. The CDR3 region has the DNA TGCGCCAGCAGCCAAGAAGGGGGTAGGTTCTCACCCCTCCACTTT. Translation gives CASSQEGGRFSPLHF.

J is TRBJ2-1 and V is TRBV4-1, with TRBD2 identical over 7 bases. This CDR3 spans 16 amino acids. The V gene end was trimmed by 4 bases and the J gene end by 6 bases; junction bases not matched to a gene: 12. Germline CDR1 and CDR2: MGHRA and YSYEKL. CDR3: CASSRSTSYERNEQFF. The CDR3 nucleotides read TGCGCCAGCAGCCGTTCGACTAGCTACGAACGCAATGAGCAGTTCTTC.

This chain joins TRBV20-1 and TRBJ1-5; D uncertain. V was shortened by 3 bases and J by 10 bases, with 13 bases between the two germline ends. The CDR3 covers 12 residues. Germline V gene lookup returns CDR1 DFQATT and CDR2 SNEGSKA (reference sequence). The CDR3 is CSASSGNYPQHF. CDR3 nucleotides: TGCAGTGCTAGTTCCGGGAACTATCCCCAGCATTTT.

This clone was observed a few times. The V and J genes are TRBV4-1 and TRBJ2-7, with 11 bases lining up with TRBD1. Trimming cost V 1 base and J 3 bases; bases outside gene matches: 2. The CDR3 extends over 15 amino acids. Per the germline V gene, CDR1 is MGHRA and CDR2 is YSYEKL. As DNA, the CDR3 is TGCGCCAGCAGCCAAGCCGGGACAGGGGGCTACGAGCAGTACTTC. Translating it yields CASSQAGTGGYEQYF.